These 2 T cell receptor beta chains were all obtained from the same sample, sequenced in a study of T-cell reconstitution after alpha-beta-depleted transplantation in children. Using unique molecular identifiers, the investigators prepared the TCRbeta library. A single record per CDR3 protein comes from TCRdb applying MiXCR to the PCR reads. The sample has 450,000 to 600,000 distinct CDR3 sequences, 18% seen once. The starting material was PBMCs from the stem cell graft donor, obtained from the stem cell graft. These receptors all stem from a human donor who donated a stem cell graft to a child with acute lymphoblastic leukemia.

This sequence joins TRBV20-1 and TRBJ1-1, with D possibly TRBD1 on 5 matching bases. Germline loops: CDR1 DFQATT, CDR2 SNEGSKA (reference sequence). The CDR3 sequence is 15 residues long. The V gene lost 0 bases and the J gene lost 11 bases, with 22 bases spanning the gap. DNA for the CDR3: TGCAGTGCTAGAGACCAGGATACAGGCCCCCCGACGGCTTTCTTT. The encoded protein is CSARDQDTGPPTAFF.

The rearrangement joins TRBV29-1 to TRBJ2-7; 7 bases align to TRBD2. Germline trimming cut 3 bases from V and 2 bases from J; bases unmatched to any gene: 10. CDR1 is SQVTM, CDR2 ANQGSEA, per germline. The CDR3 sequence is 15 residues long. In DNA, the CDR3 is TGCAGCGTTGAGGGATTGAGCGGGAACACCTACGAGCAGTACTTC. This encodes CSVEGLSGNTYEQYF.